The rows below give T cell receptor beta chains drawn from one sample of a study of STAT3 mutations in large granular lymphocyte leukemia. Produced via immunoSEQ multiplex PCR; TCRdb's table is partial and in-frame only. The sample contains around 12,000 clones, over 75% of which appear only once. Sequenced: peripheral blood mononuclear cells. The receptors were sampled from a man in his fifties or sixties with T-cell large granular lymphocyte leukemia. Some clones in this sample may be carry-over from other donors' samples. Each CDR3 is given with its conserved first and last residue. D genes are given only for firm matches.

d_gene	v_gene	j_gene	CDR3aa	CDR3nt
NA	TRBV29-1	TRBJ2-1	CSVEGGDSREGRVPFNEQFF	TGCAGCGTTGAAGGTGGGGACAGTCGGGAGGGTAGGGTCCCGTTTAATGAGCAGTTCTTC
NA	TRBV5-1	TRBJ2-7	CASRQDSYEQYF	TGCGCCAGCAGACAGGACTCCTACGAGCAGTACTTC
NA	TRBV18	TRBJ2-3	CASSTGIGGTSTDTQYF	TGTGCCAGCTCCACAGGGATTGGGGGAACTAGCACAGATACGCAGTATTTT
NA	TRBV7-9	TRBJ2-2	CASSLGLANTGELFF	TGTGCCAGCAGCTTAGGGCTAGCGAACACCGGGGAGCTGTTTTTT
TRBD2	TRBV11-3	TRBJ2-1	CASSLVSSGGDNEQFF	TGTGCCAGCAGCTTAGTTTCTAGCGGGGGGGACAATGAGCAGTTCTTC
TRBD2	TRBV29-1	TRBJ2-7	CSVLLREGYEQYF	TGCAGCGTTCTACTAAGGGAGGGTTACGAGCAGTACTTC
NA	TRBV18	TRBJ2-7	CASSLAGALYEQYF	TGTGCCAGCTCTCTGGCGGGGGCCCTCTACGAGCAGTACTTC
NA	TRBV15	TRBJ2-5	CATSRSGGSQETQYF	TGTGCCACCAGCAGATCCGGGGGTTCCCAAGAGACCCAGTACTTC
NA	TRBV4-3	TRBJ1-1	CASSQDRVGNTEAFF	TGCGCCAGCAGCCAAGATAGGGTAGGGAACACTGAAGCTTTCTTT
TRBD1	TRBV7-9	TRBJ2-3	CASSLAETGGLDTQYF	TGTGCCAGCAGCTTAGCGGAGACAGGGGGCCTGGATACGCAGTATTTT
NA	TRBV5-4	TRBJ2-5	CASLPFPAGHQETQYF	TGTGCCAGCCTACCTTTTCCAGCGGGACATCAAGAGACCCAGTACTTC